This T cell receptor beta chain appears in the sequencing data of a study of blood T cell repertoires in COVID-19. Sequencing used immunoSEQ multiplex PCR; TCRdb keeps in-frame clones, though not all of them. The table shows some 150,000 clones, with roughly 85% occurring only once. With V trimmed by 1 base and J by 5 bases, 7 bases remained unmatched. CDR1 is LGHNA, CDR2 YSLEER, per germline. This CDR3 region has 16 residues. The sequencing input was peripheral blood. The clonotype was recovered from a woman aged 55-69 years with COVID-19, enrolled during active disease. The genes are TRBV4-3 and TRBJ2-2; 7 bases are a match to TRBD1. The CDR3 reads CASSQAPGQPTGELFF. DNA of the CDR3: TGCGCCAGCAGCCAAGCCCCGGGACAGCCAACCGGGGAGCTGTTTTTT.